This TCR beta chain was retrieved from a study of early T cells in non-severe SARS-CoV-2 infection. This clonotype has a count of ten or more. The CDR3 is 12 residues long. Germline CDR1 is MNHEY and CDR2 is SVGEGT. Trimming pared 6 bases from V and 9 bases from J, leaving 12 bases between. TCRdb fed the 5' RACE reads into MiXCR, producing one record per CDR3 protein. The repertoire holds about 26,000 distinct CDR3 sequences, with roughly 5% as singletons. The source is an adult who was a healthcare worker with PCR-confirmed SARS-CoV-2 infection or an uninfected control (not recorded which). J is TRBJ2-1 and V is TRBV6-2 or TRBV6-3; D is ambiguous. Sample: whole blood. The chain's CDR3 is CASSQSQSEQFF. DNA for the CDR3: TGTGCCAGCAGCCAATCCCAATCTGAGCAGTTCTTC.